The sample holds a few counts of the clone carrying this TCR beta chain. Its specificity is not known. This entry is derived from a study of CD8 T cells in Susac syndrome. The V and J ends lost 5 bases and 1 base respectively, with 9 bases between them. This CDR3 has 13 amino acids. Germline V gene sequence: CDR1 SGHVS, CDR2 FNYEAQ. cDNA came from roughly 0.53 to 1 ug RNA primed by random hexamers. TCRdb re-called the immunoSEQ multiplex PCR reads through MiXCR, storing one row per CDR3 protein. The sample has about 440,000 distinct CDR3 sequences, 85% to 90% seen once. Study outcomes and limitations: Acknowledgment was made by the study that its TCR sequencing and HLA analysis involved a relatively small number of individuals.

Sequencing input: CD8+ T cells from PBMCs. The TCR originated in a human donor with multiple sclerosis. This chain links TRBV7-6 with TRBJ2-7; TRBD1 is a possible D gene (5 bases). The CDR3 sequence: CASSKGVSYEQYF. CDR3 DNA sequence: TGTGCCAGCAGCAAAGGGGTTTCCTACGAGCAGTACTTC.